This T cell receptor (beta chain) originates from a study of CD8+ T cells in alopecia areata. Study at large: Tofacitinib administration persisted for 6 to 18 months, succeeded by 6 months off drug. Study-wide results and caveats: Normal scalp showed lower clonality than lesional scalp, especially alopecia totalis/universalis.

Sequencing templates came from extracted RNA that was reverse transcribed into cDNA. Generated by immunoSEQ multiplex PCR, the TCRdb table keeps only in-frame clones and is missing some. The sample has 90,000 to 150,000 clones, 50% to 55% seen once. About this clone itself: What it recognizes is unknown.

Per the germline V gene, CDR1 is SGHRS and CDR2 is YFSETQ. The germline V and J ends were trimmed by 4 bases and 4 bases, with 11 bases remaining between them. The CDR3 is 13 amino acids. Treatment given: oral pan-JAK inhibitor, 5-10 mg twice daily. Collection of lesional scalp punch biopsies and peripheral blood was performed in alopecia areata patients. V gene TRBV5-1 combines with J gene TRBJ1-2; perhaps TRBD1 as D (6 bases). The TCR comes from a human donor with alopecia areata. Sequenced material: CD4+ T cells sorted from blood, taken at week 4, from a patient treated with tofacitinib. This CDR3 is CASSETGIYGYTF. DNA of the CDR3: TGCGCCAGCAGCGAGACAGGTATCTATGGCTACACCTTC. The variable domain in full, with the rest retrieved from reference TRBV5-1 and TRBJ1-2, is KAGVTQTPRYLIKTRGQQVTLSCSPISGHRSVSWYQQTPGQGLQFLFEYFSETQRNKGNFPGRFSGRQFSNSRSEMNVSTLELGDSALYLCASSETGIYGYTFGSGTRLTVV.